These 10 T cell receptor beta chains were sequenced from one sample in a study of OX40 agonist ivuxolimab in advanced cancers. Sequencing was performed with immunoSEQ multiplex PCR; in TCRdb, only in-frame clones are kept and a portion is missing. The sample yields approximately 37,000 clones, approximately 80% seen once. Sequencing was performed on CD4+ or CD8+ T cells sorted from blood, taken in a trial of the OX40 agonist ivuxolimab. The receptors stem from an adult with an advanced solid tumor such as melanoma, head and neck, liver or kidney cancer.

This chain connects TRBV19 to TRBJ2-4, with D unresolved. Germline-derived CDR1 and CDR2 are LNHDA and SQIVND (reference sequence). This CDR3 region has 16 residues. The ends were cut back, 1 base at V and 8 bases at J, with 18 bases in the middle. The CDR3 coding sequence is TGTGCCAGTAGTATAGGCCCAATAACCCTGGAAGACATTCAGTACTTC. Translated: CASSIGPITLEDIQYF.

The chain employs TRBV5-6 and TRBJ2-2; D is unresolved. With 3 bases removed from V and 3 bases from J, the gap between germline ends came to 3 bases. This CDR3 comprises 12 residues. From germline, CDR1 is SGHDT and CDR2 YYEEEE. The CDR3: CASSSYTGELFF. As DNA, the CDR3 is TGTGCCAGCAGCTCGTACACCGGGGAGCTGTTTTTT.

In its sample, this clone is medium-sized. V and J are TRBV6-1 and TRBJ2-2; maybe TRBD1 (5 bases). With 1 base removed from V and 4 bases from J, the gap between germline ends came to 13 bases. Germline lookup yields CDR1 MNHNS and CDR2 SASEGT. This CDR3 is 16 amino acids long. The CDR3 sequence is CASSEEVGRSTGELFF. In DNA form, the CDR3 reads TGTGCCAGCAGTGAAGAGGTGGGGCGCAGCACCGGGGAGCTGTTTTTT.

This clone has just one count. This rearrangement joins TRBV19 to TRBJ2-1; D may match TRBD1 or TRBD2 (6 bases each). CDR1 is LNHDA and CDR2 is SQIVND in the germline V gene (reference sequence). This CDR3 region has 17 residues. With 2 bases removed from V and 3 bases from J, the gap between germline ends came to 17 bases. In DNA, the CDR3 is TGTGCCAGTAGTATAACCGGGGGCGATCCCCTCTACAATGAGCAGTTCTTC. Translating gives CASSITGGDPLYNEQFF. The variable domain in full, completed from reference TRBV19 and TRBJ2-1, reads DGGITQSPKYLFRKEGQNVTLSCEQNLNHDAMYWYRQDPGQGLRLIYYSQIVNDFQKGDIAEGYSVSREKKESFPLTVTSAQKNPTAFYLCASSITGGDPLYNEQFFGPGTRLTVL.

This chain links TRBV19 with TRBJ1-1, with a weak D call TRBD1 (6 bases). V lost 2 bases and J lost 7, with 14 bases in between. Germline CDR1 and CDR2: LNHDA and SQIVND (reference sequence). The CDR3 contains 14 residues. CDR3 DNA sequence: TGTGCCAGTAGTATAAACCCGGGACAATATGAAGCTTTCTTT. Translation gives CASSINPGQYEAFF.

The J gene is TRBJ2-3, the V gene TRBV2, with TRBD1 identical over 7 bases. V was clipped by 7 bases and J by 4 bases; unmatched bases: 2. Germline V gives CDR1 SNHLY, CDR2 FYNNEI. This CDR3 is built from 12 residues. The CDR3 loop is CASTQGSDTQYF. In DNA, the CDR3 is TGTGCCAGCACACAGGGGTCAGATACGCAGTATTTT.

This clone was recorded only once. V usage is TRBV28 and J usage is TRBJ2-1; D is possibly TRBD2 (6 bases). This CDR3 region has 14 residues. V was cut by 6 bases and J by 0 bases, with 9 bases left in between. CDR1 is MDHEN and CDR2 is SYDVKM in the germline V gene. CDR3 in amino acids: CASSVGGSYNEQFF. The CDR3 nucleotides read TGTGCCAGCAGCGTCGGGGGCTCCTACAATGAGCAGTTCTTC.

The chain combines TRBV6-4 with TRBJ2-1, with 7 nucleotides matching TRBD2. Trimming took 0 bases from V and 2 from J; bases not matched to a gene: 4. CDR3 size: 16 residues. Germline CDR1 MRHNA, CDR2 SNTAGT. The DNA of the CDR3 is TGTGCCAGCAGTGACTCTGGGGGGGAGCCCTACAATGAGCAGTTCTTC. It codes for CASSDSGGEPYNEQFF.

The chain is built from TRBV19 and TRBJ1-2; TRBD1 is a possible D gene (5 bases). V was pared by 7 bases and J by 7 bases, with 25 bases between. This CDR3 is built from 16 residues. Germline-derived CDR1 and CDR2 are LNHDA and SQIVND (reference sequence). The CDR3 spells CASTAVGGPEGLGYTF. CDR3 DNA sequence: TGTGCCAGTACTGCCGTCGGGGGACCAGAGGGGCTTGGCTACACCTTC.

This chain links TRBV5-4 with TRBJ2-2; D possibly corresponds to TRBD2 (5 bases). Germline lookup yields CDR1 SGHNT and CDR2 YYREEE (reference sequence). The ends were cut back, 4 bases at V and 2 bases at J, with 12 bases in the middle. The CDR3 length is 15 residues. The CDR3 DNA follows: TGTGCCAGCAGCCCCCTAGCCAGTAACACCGGGGAGCTGTTTTTT. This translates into CASSPLASNTGELFF.